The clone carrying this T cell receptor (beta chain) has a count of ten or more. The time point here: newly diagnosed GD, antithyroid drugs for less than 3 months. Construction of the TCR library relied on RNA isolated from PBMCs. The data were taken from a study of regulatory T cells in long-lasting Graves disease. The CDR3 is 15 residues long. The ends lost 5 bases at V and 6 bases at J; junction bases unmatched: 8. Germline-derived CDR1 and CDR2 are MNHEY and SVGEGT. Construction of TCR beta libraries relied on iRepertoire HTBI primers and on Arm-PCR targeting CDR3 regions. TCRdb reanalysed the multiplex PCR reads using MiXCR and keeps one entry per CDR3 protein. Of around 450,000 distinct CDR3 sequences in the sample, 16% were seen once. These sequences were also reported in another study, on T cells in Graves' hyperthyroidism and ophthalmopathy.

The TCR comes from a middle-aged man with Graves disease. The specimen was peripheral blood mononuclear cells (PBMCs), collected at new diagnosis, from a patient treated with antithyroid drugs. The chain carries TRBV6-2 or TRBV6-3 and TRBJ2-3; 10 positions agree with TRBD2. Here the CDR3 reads CASSPGLAYPDTQYF. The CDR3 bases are TGTGCCAGCAGTCCGGGACTAGCGTACCCGGATACGCAGTATTTT.